One and the same sample provided the 3 T cell receptor beta chains below, sequenced in a study of PD-1 blockade in classical Hodgkin lymphoma. Each of the patients experienced relapse following autologous stem cell transplantation, and their brentuximab vedotin exposure differed. Some clones are missing from TCRdb's copy, which holds only in-frame ones; the method was immunoSEQ multiplex PCR. The sample lists 30,000 to 40,000 clones, about four fifths occurring once. Sequences were derived from peripheral blood mononuclear cells (PBMCs), sampled at baseline. These receptor sequences come from a human donor with classical Hodgkin lymphoma.

The chain joins TRBV19 to TRBJ2-7; D is ambiguous. Germline-derived CDR1 and CDR2 are LNHDA and SQIVND (reference sequence). Trimming pared 4 bases from V and 0 bases from J, leaving 10 bases between. The CDR3 loop spans 14 amino acids. DNA of the CDR3: TGTGCCAGTAGTACCAACAGTTTCTCCTACGAGCAGTACTTC. Translating gives CASSTNSFSYEQYF.

The V and J genes are TRBV2 and TRBJ1-5, with 8 bases identical to TRBD1. The junction had 2 bases not matched to a gene; V was cut back by 3 bases and J by 4 bases. The CDR3 runs to 14 residues. The V gene's germline CDR1 is SNHLY and CDR2 FYNNEI. As DNA, the CDR3 is TGTGCCAGCAGTGACACAGGGGGTAATCAGCCCCAGCATTTT. This codes for CASSDTGGNQPQHF.

This chain joins TRBV6-5 and TRBJ2-5; TRBD2 matches at 15 bases. The V segment lost 6 bases and the J segment 5 bases; nucleotides outside the gene matches: 4. CDR1 is MNHEY, CDR2 SVGAGI, per germline. CDR3 length: 15 residues. The CDR3 sequence: CASSPGTSGGETQYF. The CDR3 DNA reads TGTGCCAGCAGCCCCGGGACTAGCGGGGGGGAGACCCAGTACTTC.